The source of this T cell receptor (beta chain) is a study of T cell changes during pregnancy in multiple sclerosis. The assay was immunoSEQ multiplex PCR, and TCRdb's table has in-frame clones only and misses some. The repertoire holds approximately 50,000 clones, with 90% to 95% as singletons. The V gene lost 0 bases and the J gene lost 5 bases, with 13 bases spanning the gap. Looked up from germline, CDR1 is SGHAT and CDR2 is FQNNGV. CDR3 length: 15 amino acids. This TCR came from a female donor with multiple sclerosis, enrolled in a pregnancy study. The material was CD8+ T cells from peripheral blood mononuclear cells, obtained after pregnancy. The J gene is TRBJ1-1, the V gene TRBV11-2; TRBD1 might be the D (5 bases). The CDR3 nucleotides read TGTGCCAGCAGCTTAGAGCCGGGGGAGTATACTGAAGCTTTCTTT. This gives the protein CASSLEPGEYTEAFF.